This TCR beta chain was found in a study of T cells in narcolepsy. Study-wide points: Autoreactive HCRT-specific and TRIB2-specific clonotypes were marked in same-patient CSF-versus-blood CD4+ comparisons. No autoreactive T cell clone sequences appeared in some memory CD4+ repertoires.

Assay used: immunoSEQ multiplex PCR; TCRdb lists only in-frame clones, some missing. This table holds tens of thousands of clones, about four fifths found once. V shed 8 bases and J shed 3 bases, with 17 bases lying between them. The CDR3 spans 14 residues. In germline, CDR1 is SNHLY, CDR2 FYNNEI. By proportion, this clone is medium-sized. Its antigen is not known. The chain has TRBV2 and TRBJ2-7; maybe TRBD2 (7 bases). The source material was memory (CD45RA-) CD4+ T cells from blood. The TCR sequence derives from a human donor in good health. The CDR3 DNA sequence: TGTGCCAGCCAATTTCGGGGGGCGAACTACGAGCAGTACTTC. Amino acids: CASQFRGANYEQYF.